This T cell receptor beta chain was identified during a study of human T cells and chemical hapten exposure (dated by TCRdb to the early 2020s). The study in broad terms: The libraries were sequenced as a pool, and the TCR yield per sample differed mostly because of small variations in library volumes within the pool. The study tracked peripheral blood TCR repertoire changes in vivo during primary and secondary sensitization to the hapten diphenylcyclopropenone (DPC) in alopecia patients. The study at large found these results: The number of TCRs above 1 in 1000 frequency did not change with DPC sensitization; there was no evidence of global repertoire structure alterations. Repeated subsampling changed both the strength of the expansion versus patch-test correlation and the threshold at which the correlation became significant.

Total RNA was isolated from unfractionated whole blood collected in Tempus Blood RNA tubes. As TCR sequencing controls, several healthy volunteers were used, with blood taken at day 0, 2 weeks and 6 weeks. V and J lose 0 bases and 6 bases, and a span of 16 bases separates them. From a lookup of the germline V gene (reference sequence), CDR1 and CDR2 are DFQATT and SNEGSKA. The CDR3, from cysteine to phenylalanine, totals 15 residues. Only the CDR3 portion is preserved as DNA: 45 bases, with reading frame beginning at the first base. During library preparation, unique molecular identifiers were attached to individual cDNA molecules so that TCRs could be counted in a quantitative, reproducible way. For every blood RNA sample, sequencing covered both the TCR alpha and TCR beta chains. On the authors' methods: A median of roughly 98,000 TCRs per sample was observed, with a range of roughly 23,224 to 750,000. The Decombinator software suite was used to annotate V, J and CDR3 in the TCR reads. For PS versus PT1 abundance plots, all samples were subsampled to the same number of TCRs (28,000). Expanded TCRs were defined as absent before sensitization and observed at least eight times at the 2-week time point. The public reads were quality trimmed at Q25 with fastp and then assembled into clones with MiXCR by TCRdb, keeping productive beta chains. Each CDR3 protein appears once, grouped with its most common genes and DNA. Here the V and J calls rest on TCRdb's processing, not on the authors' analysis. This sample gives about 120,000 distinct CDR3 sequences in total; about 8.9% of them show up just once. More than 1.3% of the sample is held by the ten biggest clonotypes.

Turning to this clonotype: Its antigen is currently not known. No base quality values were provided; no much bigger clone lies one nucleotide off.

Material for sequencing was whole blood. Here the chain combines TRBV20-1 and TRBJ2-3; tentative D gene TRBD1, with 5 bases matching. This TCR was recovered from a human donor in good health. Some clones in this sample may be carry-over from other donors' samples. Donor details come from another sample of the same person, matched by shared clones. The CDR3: CSARELSRVDDTQYF. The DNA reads TGCAGTGCTAGAGAGCTTTCCAGGGTGGACGATACGCAGTATTTT.